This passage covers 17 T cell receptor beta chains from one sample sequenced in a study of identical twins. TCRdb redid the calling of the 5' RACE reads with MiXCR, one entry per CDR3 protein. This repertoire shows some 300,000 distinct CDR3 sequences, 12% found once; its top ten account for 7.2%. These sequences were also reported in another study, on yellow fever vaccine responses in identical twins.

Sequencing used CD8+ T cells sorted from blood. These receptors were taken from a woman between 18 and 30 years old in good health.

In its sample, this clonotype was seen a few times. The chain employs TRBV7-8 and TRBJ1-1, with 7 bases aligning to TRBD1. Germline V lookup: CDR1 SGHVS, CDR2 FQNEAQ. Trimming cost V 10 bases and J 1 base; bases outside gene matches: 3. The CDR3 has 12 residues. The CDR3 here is CAKGTANTEAFF. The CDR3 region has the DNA TGTGCCAAGGGGACAGCGAACACTGAAGCTTTCTTT.

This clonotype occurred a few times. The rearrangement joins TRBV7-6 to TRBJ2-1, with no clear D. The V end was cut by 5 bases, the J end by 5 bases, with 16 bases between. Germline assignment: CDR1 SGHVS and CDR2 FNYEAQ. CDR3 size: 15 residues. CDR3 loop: CASSPTSIANNEQFF. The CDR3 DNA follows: TGTGCCAGCAGCCCAACCTCCATAGCTAACAATGAGCAGTTCTTC.

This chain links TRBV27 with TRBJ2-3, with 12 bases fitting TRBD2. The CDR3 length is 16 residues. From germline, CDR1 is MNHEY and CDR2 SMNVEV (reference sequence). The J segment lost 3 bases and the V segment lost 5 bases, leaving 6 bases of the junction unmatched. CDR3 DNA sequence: TGTGCCAGCAGTCTCTGGACTAGCGGGATTACAGATACGCAGTATTTT. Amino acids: CASSLWTSGITDTQYF.

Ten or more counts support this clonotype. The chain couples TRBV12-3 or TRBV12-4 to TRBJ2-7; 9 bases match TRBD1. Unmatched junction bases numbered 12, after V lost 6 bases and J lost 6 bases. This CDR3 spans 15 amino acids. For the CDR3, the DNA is TGTGCCAGCAGCCAACCGGGACAGGGCCTTTCCGAGCAGTACTTC. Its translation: CASSQPGQGLSEQYF.

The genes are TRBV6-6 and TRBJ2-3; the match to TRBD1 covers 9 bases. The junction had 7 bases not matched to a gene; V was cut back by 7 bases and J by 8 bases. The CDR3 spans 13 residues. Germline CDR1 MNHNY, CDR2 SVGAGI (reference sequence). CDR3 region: CASNPQGAGTQYF. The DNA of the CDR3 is TGTGCCAGCAACCCACAGGGGGCGGGTACGCAGTATTTT.

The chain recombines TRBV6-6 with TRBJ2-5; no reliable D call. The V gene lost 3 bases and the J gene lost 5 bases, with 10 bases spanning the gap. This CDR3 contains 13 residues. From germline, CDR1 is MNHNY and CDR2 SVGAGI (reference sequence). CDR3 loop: CASSYRSLETQYF. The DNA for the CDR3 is TGTGCCAGCAGTTATCGGTCTCTGGAGACCCAGTACTTC.

In DNA, the CDR3 is TGTGCCAGCGCAGGGGTAGGGGCCTTAAACATTCAGTACTTC. Encoded protein: CASAGVGALNIQYF. The chain is built from TRBV11-2 and TRBJ2-4; tentative D call: TRBD1 (6 bases). Germline lookup yields CDR1 SGHAT and CDR2 FQNNGV. The CDR3 totals 14 residues. V lost 8 bases, J lost 6 bases, and 17 bases lay in between.

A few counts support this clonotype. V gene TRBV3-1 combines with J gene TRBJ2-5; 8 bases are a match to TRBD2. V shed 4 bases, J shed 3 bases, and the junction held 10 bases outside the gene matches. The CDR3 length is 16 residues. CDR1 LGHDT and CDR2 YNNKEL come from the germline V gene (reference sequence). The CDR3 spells CASSRRLAGNKETQYF. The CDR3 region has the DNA TGTGCCAGCAGCCGCAGATTAGCGGGGAATAAAGAGACCCAGTACTTC.

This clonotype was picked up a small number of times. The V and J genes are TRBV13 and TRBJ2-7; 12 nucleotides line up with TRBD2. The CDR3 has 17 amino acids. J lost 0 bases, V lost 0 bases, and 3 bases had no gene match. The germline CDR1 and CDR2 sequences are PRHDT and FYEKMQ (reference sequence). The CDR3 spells CASSLGLAGGSSYEQYF. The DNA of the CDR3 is TGTGCCAGCAGCTTAGGACTAGCGGGAGGATCCTCCTACGAGCAGTACTTC.

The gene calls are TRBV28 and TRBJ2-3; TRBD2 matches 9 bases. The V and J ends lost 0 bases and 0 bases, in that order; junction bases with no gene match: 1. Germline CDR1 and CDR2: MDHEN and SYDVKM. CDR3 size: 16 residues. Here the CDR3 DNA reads TGTGCCAGCAGTTTATGGAGCGGGGGGAGCACAGATACGCAGTATTTT. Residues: CASSLWSGGSTDTQYF.

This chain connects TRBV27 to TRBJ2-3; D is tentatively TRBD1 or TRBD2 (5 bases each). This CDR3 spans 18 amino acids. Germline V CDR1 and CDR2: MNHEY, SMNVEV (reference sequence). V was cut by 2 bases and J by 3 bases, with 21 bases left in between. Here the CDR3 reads CASSLRMGRNTGTDTQYF. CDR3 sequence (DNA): TGTGCCAGCAGTTTAAGGATGGGACGAAATACGGGGACAGATACGCAGTATTTT.

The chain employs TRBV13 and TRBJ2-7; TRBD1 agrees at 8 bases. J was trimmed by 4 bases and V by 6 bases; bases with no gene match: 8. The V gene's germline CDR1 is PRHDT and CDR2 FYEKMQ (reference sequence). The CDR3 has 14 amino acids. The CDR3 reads CASSQDDRGYEQYV. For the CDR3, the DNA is TGTGCCAGCAGTCAAGATGACAGGGGATACGAGCAGTACGTC.

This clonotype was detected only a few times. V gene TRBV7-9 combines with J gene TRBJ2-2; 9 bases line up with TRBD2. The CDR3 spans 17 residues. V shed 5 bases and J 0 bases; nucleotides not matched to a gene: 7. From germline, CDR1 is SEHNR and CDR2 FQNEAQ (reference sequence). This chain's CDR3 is CASSPGAGGTNTGELFF. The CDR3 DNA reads TGTGCCAGCAGCCCTGGGGCGGGGGGGACGAACACCGGGGAGCTGTTTTTT.

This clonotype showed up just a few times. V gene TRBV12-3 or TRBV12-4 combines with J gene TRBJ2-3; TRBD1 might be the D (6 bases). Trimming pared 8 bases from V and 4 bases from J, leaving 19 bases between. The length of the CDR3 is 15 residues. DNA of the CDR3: TGTGCCAGCCCACCGGCGCAGGGGTTGCCAGATACGCAGTATTTT. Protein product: CASPPAQGLPDTQYF.

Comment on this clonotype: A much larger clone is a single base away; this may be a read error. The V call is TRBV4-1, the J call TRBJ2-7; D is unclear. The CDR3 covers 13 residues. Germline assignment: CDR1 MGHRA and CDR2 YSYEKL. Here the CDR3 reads CTSSFGTSYEQYF. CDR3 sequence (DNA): TGCACCAGCAGCTTCGGTACCAGCTACGAGCAGTACTTC.

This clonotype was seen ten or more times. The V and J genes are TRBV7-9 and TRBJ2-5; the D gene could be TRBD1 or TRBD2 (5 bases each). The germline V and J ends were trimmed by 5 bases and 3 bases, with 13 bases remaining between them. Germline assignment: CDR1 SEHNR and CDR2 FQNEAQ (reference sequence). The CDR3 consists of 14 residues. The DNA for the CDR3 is TGTGCCAGCAGCCCAGACGGGACCAAAGAGACCCAGTACTTC. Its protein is CASSPDGTKETQYF.

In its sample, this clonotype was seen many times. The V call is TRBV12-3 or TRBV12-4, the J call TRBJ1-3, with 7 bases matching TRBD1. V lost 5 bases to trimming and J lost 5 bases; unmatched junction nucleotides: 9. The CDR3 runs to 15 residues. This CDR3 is CASSPETGNRNTIYF. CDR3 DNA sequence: TGTGCCAGCAGTCCGGAGACAGGGAATAGAAACACCATATATTTT.